This passage covers 30 T cell receptor beta chains from one sample sequenced in a study of cytomegalovirus exposure and HLA in healthy donors. PCR was performed using 60 Vbeta and 13 Jbeta primers. This table comes from immunoSEQ multiplex PCR, and its TCRdb copy is limited to in-frame clones, with some not included. The table includes some 240,000 clones, approximately 78% detected once. Source material: PBMCs. The receptors were gathered from a male donor in good health and CMV-seronegative.

The chain links TRBV29-1 to TRBJ1-1, with 11 bases lining up with TRBD1. The CDR3 totals 13 residues. Trimming took 5 bases from V and 4 from J; bases not matched to a gene: 3. Germline CDR1 SQVTM, CDR2 ANQGSEA. CDR3 sequence (DNA): TGCAGCGTTTGGGGACAGGGGGGCACTGAAGCTTTCTTT. Residues: CSVWGQGGTEAFF.

This chain connects TRBV6-5 to TRBJ2-2; 8 bases match TRBD1. From germline, CDR1 is MNHEY and CDR2 SVGAGI. The V gene end was trimmed by 6 bases and the J gene end by 4 bases; junction bases not matched to a gene: 7. This CDR3 region has 15 residues. For the CDR3, the DNA is TGTGCCAGCAGACACGACAGGGGTTTCACCGGGGAGCTGTTTTTT. Translation gives CASRHDRGFTGELFF.

The chain links TRBV25-1 to TRBJ1-4, with no clear D. The CDR3 contains 15 residues. Per germline, CDR1 MGHDK and CDR2 SYGVNS. With 2 bases removed from V and 5 bases from J, the gap between germline ends came to 12 bases. CDR3 coding DNA: TGTGCCAGCAGTGAACACTTCGGGAAGAATGAAAAACTGTTTTTT. As protein: CASSEHFGKNEKLFF.

The V and J genes are TRBV30 and TRBJ1-5, with a weak D call TRBD1 (5 bases). CDR1 and CDR2 (germline): GTSNPN, SVGIG (reference sequence). V shed 3 bases and J shed 0 bases, with 15 bases lying between them. This CDR3 has 16 amino acids. This CDR3 is CAWRPAGLYSNQPQHF. In DNA, the CDR3 is TGTGCCTGGAGGCCCGCGGGACTTTATAGCAATCAGCCCCAGCATTTT.

The rearrangement links TRBV6-5 to TRBJ1-6, with D possibly being TRBD1 (5 bases). Germline loops: CDR1 MNHEY, CDR2 SVGAGI. With 0 bases removed from V and 5 bases from J, the gap between germline ends came to 8 bases. The CDR3 covers 15 residues. The DNA of the CDR3 is TGTGCCAGCAGTTACTCGAACAGGAATAATTCACCCCTCCACTTT. This codes for CASSYSNRNNSPLHF.

The genes are TRBV7-9 and TRBJ1-5; TRBD1 matches at 7 bases. V lost 6 bases, J lost 9 bases, and 11 bases stayed unmatched. Germline assignment: CDR1 SEHNR and CDR2 FQNEAQ (reference sequence). The CDR3 totals 14 residues. The CDR3 protein is CASSPRAGGWPQHF. The CDR3 DNA sequence: TGTGCCAGCAGTCCCAGGGCAGGGGGATGGCCCCAGCATTTT.

The chain uses TRBV5-1 and TRBJ2-3, with a tentative D call TRBD1 (6 bases). Looked up from germline, CDR1 is SGHRS and CDR2 is YFSETQ. This CDR3 contains 14 residues. V was pared by 2 bases and J by 0 bases, with 7 bases between. For the CDR3, the DNA is TGCGCCAGCAGCTTACAGGGTAGCACAGATACGCAGTATTTT. Translating it yields CASSLQGSTDTQYF.

Only a few counts were recorded for this clone. The chain has TRBV30 and TRBJ1-6; 9 bases align to TRBD1. V lost 2 bases, J lost 7 bases, and 12 bases stayed unmatched. The CDR3 is 17 residues long. Germline V CDR1 and CDR2: GTSNPN, SVGIG (reference sequence). CDR3 region: CAWSPISGTGPNSPLHF. CDR3 DNA sequence: TGTGCCTGGAGTCCTATCTCCGGGACAGGGCCAAATTCACCCCTCCACTTT. Based on the CDR3 plus reference TRBV30 and TRBJ1-6, the full variable domain is SQTIHQWPATLVQPVGSPLSLECTVEGTSNPNLYWYRQAAGRGLQLLFYSVGIGQISSEVPQNLSASRPQDRQFILSSKKLLLSDSGFYLCAWSPISGTGPNSPLHFGNGTRLTVT.

The V gene is TRBV25-1, the J gene TRBJ1-1; D is possibly TRBD1 (5 bases). Deletions cut 4 bases from V and 2 bases from J, with 14 bases between. This CDR3 has 15 residues. Germline CDR1 reads MGHDK; CDR2 reads SYGVNS. CDR3 in DNA: TGTGCCAGCAGTGGCAGTCAGGGTGGTAACACTGAAGCTTTCTTT. Translated: CASSGSQGGNTEAFF. The complete variable domain, with remaining parts taken from reference TRBV25-1 and TRBJ1-1, reads EADIYQTPRYLVIGTGKKITLECSQTMGHDKMYWYQQDPGMELHLIHYSYGVNSTEKGDLSSESTVSRIRTEHFPLTLESARPSHTSQYLCASSGSQGGNTEAFFGQGTRLTVV.

This clone appeared a few times. The chain employs TRBV20-1 and TRBJ1-1; D is unresolved. Germline CDR1 DFQATT, CDR2 SNEGSKA (reference sequence). The CDR3 runs 11 residues. Trimming took off 5 bases at V and 7 bases at J, with 11 bases between the two ends. CDR3 residues: CSAVWAVEAFF. CDR3 coding DNA: TGCAGTGCTGTCTGGGCCGTTGAAGCTTTCTTT.

The count of this clone is one. This chain connects TRBV30 to TRBJ1-2; D call uncertain. Germline V gene data show CDR1 as GTSNPN and CDR2 as SVGIG (reference sequence). This CDR3 is built from 13 residues. Trimming took 0 bases from V and 10 from J, leaving 15 bases between them. The CDR3 DNA follows: TGTGCCTGGAGTGTACTTAGGGCGGGAGTCTACACCTTC. This encodes CAWSVLRAGVYTF.

The V gene is TRBV9, the J gene TRBJ1-4; 7 bases are shared with TRBD1. The CDR3 is 14 residues long. Germline CDR1 and CDR2: SGDLS and YYNGEE. J was trimmed by 4 bases and V by 4 bases; bases with no gene match: 4. The CDR3 spells CASSSTGSNEKLFF. In DNA, the CDR3 is TGTGCCAGCAGCTCGACAGGGAGTAATGAAAAACTGTTTTTT.

The V gene is TRBV28, the J gene TRBJ2-2; 7 positions match TRBD2. V was pared by 6 bases and J by 0 bases, with 4 bases of the junction left unmatched. The length of the CDR3 is 15 residues. In germline, CDR1 is MDHEN, CDR2 SYDVKM. CDR3 nucleotide sequence: TGTGCCAGCAGGGTTAGCGGGTCGAACACCGGGGAGCTGTTTTTT. It translates to CASRVSGSNTGELFF.

The V call is TRBV7-8, the J call TRBJ2-2; 8 bases are shared with TRBD1. Germline lookup yields CDR1 SGHVS and CDR2 FQNEAQ. V trimming: 5 bases; J trimming: 0 bases; junction bases outside the gene matches: 5. This CDR3 is 16 amino acids long. CDR3 bases: TGTGCCAGCAGCCAGAGACAGGGGACGAACACCGGGGAGCTGTTTTTT. As protein: CASSQRQGTNTGELFF. Full variable domain (outside the CDR3, taken from reference TRBV7-8 and TRBJ2-2): GAGVSQSPRYKVAKRGQDVALRCDPISGHVSLFWYQQALGQGPEFLTYFQNEAQLDKSGLPSDRFFAERPEGSVSTLKIQRTQQEDSAVYLCASSQRQGTNTGELFFGEGSRLTVL.

This rearrangement joins TRBV4-1 to TRBJ2-7, with 8 bases matching TRBD1. The CDR3 spans 14 residues. Germline V gene data show CDR1 as MGHRA and CDR2 as YSYEKL. V dropped 1 base and J dropped 5; count of bases not matched to a gene: 4. CDR3 residues: CASSQGPGGDEQYF. For the CDR3, the DNA is TGCGCCAGCAGCCAAGGTCCAGGGGGCGACGAGCAGTACTTC.

The V and J genes are TRBV13 and TRBJ1-1; 8 nucleotides line up with TRBD1. The CDR3 runs 13 residues. The J segment lost 4 bases and the V segment lost 6 bases, leaving 4 bases of the junction unmatched. CDR1 PRHDT and CDR2 FYEKMQ come from the germline V gene (reference sequence). The chain's CDR3 is CASRRTGSTEAFF. In DNA form, the CDR3 reads TGTGCCAGCAGACGGACAGGGTCCACTGAAGCTTTCTTT.

The chain couples TRBV27 to TRBJ2-1, with unresolved D. CDR1 is MNHEY and CDR2 is SMNVEV in the germline V gene (reference sequence). The length of the CDR3 is 13 residues. The V gene lost 6 bases and the J gene lost 6 bases, with 12 bases spanning the gap. CDR3 coding DNA: TGTGCCAGCAGCCTTTATTCGGGCAATGAGCAGTTCTTC. Translating it yields CASSLYSGNEQFF.

This chain connects TRBV18 to TRBJ1-1; 8 bases line up with TRBD1. The germline V gene has CDR1 KGHSH and CDR2 LQKENI. V trimming: 1 base; J trimming: 5 bases; junction bases outside the gene matches: 12. CDR3 size: 17 residues. The CDR3 region is CASSPRGIGQGSTEAFF. The CDR3, as DNA: TGTGCCAGCTCACCACGGGGGATTGGACAGGGAAGTACTGAAGCTTTCTTT.

This clone was seen a few times. This sequence joins TRBV19 and TRBJ2-5; no clear D. Germline CDR1 is LNHDA and CDR2 is SQIVND (reference sequence). The V gene lost 10 bases and the J gene lost 1 base, with 13 bases spanning the gap. The CDR3 totals 13 residues. In DNA, the CDR3 is TGTGCCACCTTCTGGCAGTCCCAAGAGACCCAGTACTTC. The encoded protein is CATFWQSQETQYF.

This chain links TRBV23-1 with TRBJ2-1, with 9 bases fitting TRBD1. TRBV23-1 counts as an open reading frame of uncertain function. The CDR3 runs 14 residues. J gave up 8 bases and V 6 bases, and 8 bases lay outside the gene matches. CDR3 DNA sequence: TGCGCCAGCAGGACCCGGGACAGGGTTGATGAGCAGTTCTTC. Residues: CASRTRDRVDEQFF.

The chain carries TRBV7-6 and TRBJ2-3; a weak D match, TRBD1 (6 bases). Germline CDR1 reads SGHVS; CDR2 reads FNYEAQ. There are 15 residues in the CDR3. V lost 5 bases to trimming and J lost 0 bases, with 12 bases between them. CDR3 nucleotides: TGTGCCAGCAGCCCGAACAGGGTGAGCACAGATACGCAGTATTTT. Residues: CASSPNRVSTDTQYF.

Only a few counts were recorded for this clone. The rearrangement links TRBV28 to TRBJ1-5, with D tentatively TRBD1 (5 bases). The CDR3 length is 13 residues. CDR1 and CDR2 from the germline V gene are MDHEN and SYDVKM. V lost 2 bases and J 6 bases, leaving 8 bases between the germline ends. For the CDR3, the DNA is TGTGCCAGCAGTTTAGGAGGGGTTCAGCCCCAGCATTTT. Translation: CASSLGGVQPQHF.

The chain combines TRBV7-9 with TRBJ1-5; D call uncertain. Germline V CDR1 and CDR2: SEHNR, FQNEAQ (reference sequence). Trimming removed 0 bases at V and 2 bases at J, with 8 bases between. There are 15 residues in the CDR3. The DNA for the CDR3 is TGTGCCAGCAGCTTAGCGCGGTCGGGCAATCAGCCCCAGCATTTT. It translates to CASSLARSGNQPQHF. The variable domain in full, with the rest retrieved from reference TRBV7-9 and TRBJ1-5, is DTGVSQNPRHKITKRGQNVTFRCDPISEHNRLYWYRQTLGQGPEFLTYFQNEAQLEKSRLLSDRFSAERPKGSFSTLEIQRTEQGDSAMYLCASSLARSGNQPQHFGDGTRLSIL.

This clone was counted only a few times. This chain links TRBV9 with TRBJ2-5, with TRBD2 matching 8 bases. The J call may be incorrect, as the DNA end agrees better with TRBJ2-7. The CDR3 is 14 residues long. Per germline, CDR1 SGDLS and CDR2 YYNGEE. The CDR3: CASSSRIAGSEQYF. CDR3 sequence (DNA): TGTGCCAGCAGCTCCCGAATAGCGGGAAGCGAGCAGTACTTC.

The genes are TRBV4-1 and TRBJ2-7; TRBD2 aligns across 7 bases. CDR3 length: 16 residues. V gave up 4 bases and J gave up 0 bases; unmatched junction bases: 9. The V gene's germline CDR1 is MGHRA and CDR2 YSYEKL. This CDR3 is CASSRSSGPSSYEQYF. Here the CDR3 DNA reads TGCGCCAGCAGCCGATCTAGCGGCCCCAGCTCCTACGAGCAGTACTTC.

This clone was recorded only once. The chain carries TRBV6-5 and TRBJ1-2; TRBD1 agrees at 8 bases. Germline trimming cut 4 bases from V and 4 bases from J; bases unmatched to any gene: 5. The CDR3 totals 14 residues. CDR1 and CDR2 from the germline V gene are MNHEY and SVGAGI. DNA of the CDR3: TGTGCCAGCAGTTCTAACAGGGGGTCCTATGGCTACACCTTC. It specifies CASSSNRGSYGYTF.

The chain has TRBV5-6 and TRBJ2-7; TRBD1 is a possible D gene (6 bases). Germline V gives CDR1 SGHDT, CDR2 YYEEEE. The CDR3 totals 16 residues. Trimming removed 4 bases from V and 6 bases from J, with 23 bases in between. The CDR3 is CASSGWSSMGAAEQYF. The DNA of the CDR3 is TGTGCCAGCAGCGGATGGTCTTCAATGGGGGCGGCCGAGCAGTACTTC. The variable domain in full, completed from reference TRBV5-6 and TRBJ2-7, reads DAGVTQSPTHLIKTRGQQVTLRCSPKSGHDTVSWYQQALGQGPQFIFQYYEEEERQRGNFPDRFSGHQFPNYSSELNVNALLLGDSALYLCASSGWSSMGAAEQYFGPGTRLTVT.

V and J are TRBV14 and TRBJ1-2; 8 bases map to TRBD1. Trimming removed 4 bases from V and 0 bases from J; junction bases left unmatched: 10. The germline gives CDR1 SGHDN, CDR2 FVKESK. This CDR3 comprises 17 residues. The CDR3 nucleotides are TGTGCCAGCAGCCCAGAGAGGGACAGGCAAGCTAACTATGGCTACACCTTC. Its protein product is CASSPERDRQANYGYTF.

The chain recombines TRBV6-5 with TRBJ2-1; D gene ambiguous. V gave up 0 bases and J gave up 2 bases, with 11 bases separating them. The CDR3 consists of 16 residues. Germline CDR1 reads MNHEY; CDR2 reads SVGAGI. CDR3 in DNA: TGTGCCAGCAGTTACTCGATAGATCCACCCTACAATGAGCAGTTCTTC. Translated: CASSYSIDPPYNEQFF.

The V call is TRBV2, the J call TRBJ2-1; 9 bases are a match to TRBD1. Germline loops: CDR1 SNHLY, CDR2 FYNNEI. The CDR3 has 15 residues. V lost 4 bases and J lost 10; bases outside the gene matches: 11. The chain's CDR3 is CASSVVGQGSGEQFF. The CDR3 DNA is TGTGCCAGCAGTGTCGTGGGACAGGGATCGGGCGAGCAGTTCTTC.